The T cell receptor delta chain described here comes from a study of γδ T cells in repeated Plasmodium falciparum infection. The CDR3 loop spans 20 amino acids. In germline, CDR1 is TSWWSYY, CDR2 QGS. V dropped 4 bases and J dropped 4 bases, with 31 bases sitting between them. Vgamma9/Vdelta2+ and Vdelta2-negative gammadelta T cells were flow-sorted from PBMC for bulk sequencing. This clone was seen many times. A read error likely explains why the TCRdb protein, taken from a much larger clone, differs from this DNA's translation at residue 15; the protein shown is translated from the DNA. TCRdb called clones from the multiplex PCR reads again using CATT. The repertoire holds 85,000 to 95,000 delta-chain clones, with more than 1.4% as singletons.

Material: gamma-delta T cells from blood. The rearrangement uses TRDV1 and TRDJ1, with D perhaps TRDD2 or TRDD3 (7 bases each). The clonotype comes from a pool of human donors (malaria-infected and uninfected, not separated). This chain's CDR3 is CALGGSFFLLMGIVIDKLIF. CDR3 DNA: TGTGCTCTTGGGGGGTCCTTTTTCCTACTCATGGGGATAGTAATCGATAAACTCATCTTT.